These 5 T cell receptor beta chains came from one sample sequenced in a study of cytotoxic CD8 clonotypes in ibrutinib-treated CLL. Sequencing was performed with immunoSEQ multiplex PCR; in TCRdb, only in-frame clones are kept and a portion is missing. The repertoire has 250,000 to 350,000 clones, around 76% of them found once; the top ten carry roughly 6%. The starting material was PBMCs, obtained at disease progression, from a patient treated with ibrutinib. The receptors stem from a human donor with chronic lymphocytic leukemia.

CDR3 coding DNA: TGTGCCAGCAGCTTAGGGGCCGGTACCTCCGGGGAGCAGTACTTC. It translates to CASSLGAGTSGEQYF. The genes are TRBV11-3 and TRBJ2-7; no reliable D call. The germline V and J ends were trimmed by 1 base and 7 bases, with 17 bases remaining between them. Germline CDR1 and CDR2: SGHNT and YENEEA. The CDR3 has 15 residues.

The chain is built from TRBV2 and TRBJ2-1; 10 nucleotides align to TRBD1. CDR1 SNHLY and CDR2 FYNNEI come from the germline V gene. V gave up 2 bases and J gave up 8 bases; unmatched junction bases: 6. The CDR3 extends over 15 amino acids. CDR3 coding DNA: TGTGCCAGCAGTGAAAGGGACAGGGGTATACATGAGCAGTTCTTC. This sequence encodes CASSERDRGIHEQFF.

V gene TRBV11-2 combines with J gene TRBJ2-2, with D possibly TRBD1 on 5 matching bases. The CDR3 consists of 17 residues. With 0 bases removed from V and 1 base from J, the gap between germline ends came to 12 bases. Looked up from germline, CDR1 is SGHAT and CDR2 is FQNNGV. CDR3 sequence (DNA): TGTGCCAGCAGCTTAGATTTGTGGCAGGGGAACACCGGGGAGCTGTTTTTT. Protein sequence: CASSLDLWQGNTGELFF.

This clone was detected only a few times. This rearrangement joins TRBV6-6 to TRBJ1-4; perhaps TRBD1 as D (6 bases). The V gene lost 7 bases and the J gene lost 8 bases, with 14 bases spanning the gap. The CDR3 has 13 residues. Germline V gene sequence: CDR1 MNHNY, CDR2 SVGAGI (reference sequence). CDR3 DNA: TGTGCCAGCAAAGGGCCAGGGGAGGAAAAACTGTTTTTT. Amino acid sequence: CASKGPGEEKLFF.

CDR3 residues: CASSLGLVGALSTDTQYF. DNA of the CDR3: TGCGCCAGCAGCCTGGGACTAGTAGGGGCCCTCTCCACAGATACGCAGTATTTT. The V and J genes are TRBV5-1 and TRBJ2-3; 8 positions agree with TRBD2. Germline V gene sequence: CDR1 SGHRS, CDR2 YFSETQ. The CDR3 has 18 amino acids. V was pared by 4 bases and J by 2 bases, with 15 bases of the junction left unmatched.